The next 22 T cell receptor beta chains were all read from a single sample in a study of graft-versus-host responses after intestinal transplantation. Clones were sequenced by immunoSEQ multiplex PCR, and TCRdb holds only the in-frame ones, with some missing. The data hold about 99,000 clones, with 87% observed a single time. Antigen specificity for these receptors is unknown. The sample in question was unstimulated CD4+ T cells sorted from spleen or lymph node cells, obtained before intestinal transplant. These TCRs come from a human donor who received an intestinal transplant.

This rearrangement joins TRBV27 to TRBJ1-6; 9 bases agree with TRBD1. This CDR3 region has 15 residues. With 7 bases clipped from V and 9 bases from J, the junction kept 10 bases outside the gene matches. CDR1 is MNHEY and CDR2 is SMNVEV in the germline V gene (reference sequence). The CDR3 bases are TGTGCCAGCACCCGGCCGGGACAGGGAGGTTCACCCCTCCACTTT. It encodes CASTRPGQGGSPLHF.

The chain employs TRBV29-1 and TRBJ1-1, with a possible D match to TRBD1 (6 bases). Trimming took off 4 bases at V and 4 bases at J, with 16 bases between the two ends. This CDR3 is 14 amino acids long. Germline V gene sequence: CDR1 SQVTM, CDR2 ANQGSEA. The CDR3 coding sequence is TGCAGCGTTGGGACAGTTCCCTTTGGCACTGAAGCTTTCTTT. Encoded protein: CSVGTVPFGTEAFF.

The chain has TRBV5-1 and TRBJ1-1, with D maybe TRBD1 (5 bases). Trimming took 3 bases from V and 5 from J, leaving 17 bases between them. The CDR3 has 15 residues. CDR1 is SGHRS and CDR2 is YFSETQ in the germline V gene. The CDR3 region is CASSSGRHSGTEAFF. The CDR3 nucleotides are TGCGCCAGCAGCTCGGGACGACACAGTGGGACTGAAGCTTTCTTT.

The chain joins TRBV7-2 to TRBJ1-5; D remains ambiguous. V dropped 2 bases and J dropped 0 bases, with 2 bases sitting between them. This CDR3 is built from 13 residues. Looked up from germline, CDR1 is SGHTA and CDR2 is FQGNSA. This CDR3 is CASSLISNQPQHF. The CDR3 DNA sequence: TGTGCCAGCAGCTTAATTAGCAATCAGCCCCAGCATTTT.

The rearrangement links TRBV5-1 to TRBJ1-2, with D tentatively TRBD1 (5 bases). The CDR3 is made up of 14 amino acids. Between the trimmed V and J ends, which lost 0 bases and 8 bases, there was a span of 14 bases. From germline, CDR1 is SGHRS and CDR2 YFSETQ. The CDR3 DNA reads TGCGCCAGCAGCTTGGGTCAGGGTACTCGCGGCTACACCTTC. This codes for CASSLGQGTRGYTF.

This chain links TRBV11-2 with TRBJ2-2, with a weak D call TRBD2 (5 bases). The germline V gene has CDR1 SGHAT and CDR2 FQNNGV. The V end was cut by 2 bases, the J end by 3 bases, with 10 bases between. This CDR3 spans 15 amino acids. CDR3 sequence: CASSLRGTHTGELFF. DNA for the CDR3: TGTGCCAGCAGCTTACGGGGAACGCACACCGGGGAGCTGTTTTTT.

The V and J genes are TRBV5-6 and TRBJ2-1; D unclear. In germline, CDR1 is SGHDT, CDR2 YYEEEE. The CDR3 is 11 residues long. V was pared by 1 base and J by 7 bases, with 3 bases between. The CDR3 DNA reads as TGTGCCAGCAGCTTGTGGAATGAGCAGTTCTTC. Translation gives CASSLWNEQFF.

The chain couples TRBV10-3 to TRBJ2-5, with TRBD1 identical over 12 bases. The CDR3 sequence is 16 residues long. V shed 4 bases, J shed 3 bases, and the junction held 6 bases outside the gene matches. Germline values: CDR1 ENHRY, CDR2 SYGVKD. The CDR3 region is CAISGGTGGFEETQYF. As DNA, the CDR3 is TGTGCCATCAGTGGGGGGACAGGGGGCTTTGAAGAGACCCAGTACTTC.

V and J are TRBV7-3 and TRBJ1-1, with TRBD1 as a possible D gene (6 bases). Germline lookup yields CDR1 SGHTA and CDR2 FQGTGA. V was clipped by 2 bases and J by 1 base, with 11 bases between them. The CDR3 covers 15 residues. The CDR3 protein is CASSLAPGQNTEAFF. CDR3 nucleotide sequence: TGTGCCAGCAGCTTAGCCCCGGGACAGAACACTGAAGCTTTCTTT. Combining the CDR3 with reference TRBV7-3 and TRBJ1-1 gives the whole variable domain GAGVSQTPSNKVTEKGKYVELRCDPISGHTALYWYRQSLGQGPEFLIYFQGTGAADDSGLPNDRFFAVRPEGSVSTLKIQRTERGDSAVYLCASSLAPGQNTEAFFGQGTRLTVV.

This clone was picked up one time. The chain employs TRBV5-1 and TRBJ1-4, with D tentatively TRBD1 (5 bases). V dropped 0 bases and J dropped 5 bases, with 11 bases sitting between them. Germline V lookup: CDR1 SGHRS, CDR2 YFSETQ. The CDR3 runs to 15 residues. The CDR3 sequence is CASSLGDGPNEKLFF. CDR3 DNA: TGCGCCAGCAGCTTGGGGGACGGACCGAATGAAAAACTGTTTTTT.

Remarks on this clone: The germline gene is not matched at one end of the junction; a read error may be the cause. V usage is TRBV10-3 and J usage is TRBJ2-5; tentatively, D is TRBD1 (6 bases). Germline CDR1 and CDR2: ENHRY and SYGVKD. This CDR3 has 13 residues. The CDR3: CAATNRVEEAQYF. The CDR3 nucleotides are TGTGCCGCAACCAACAGGGTCGAAGAGGCCCAGTACTTC.

The J gene is TRBJ2-1, the V gene TRBV5-6, with 8 bases that match TRBD2. The trim removed 2 bases at V and 1 base at J, leaving 2 bases unmatched. Germline V gene sequence: CDR1 SGHDT, CDR2 YYEEEE. The CDR3 consists of 15 residues. For the CDR3, the DNA is TGTGCCAGCAGCTTCCGCGGGGGGTCCTACAATGAGCAGTTCTTC. Translation: CASSFRGGSYNEQFF.

V usage is TRBV4-2 and J usage is TRBJ2-4; 10 bases agree with TRBD2. CDR3 length: 18 amino acids. CDR1 and CDR2 (germline): LGHNA, YNFKEQ. With V trimmed by 0 bases and J by 1 base, 6 bases remained unmatched. Written as DNA, the CDR3 is TGTGCCAGCAGCCAAGAAAGCGGGGGGGCCGCGGCCAAAAACATTCAGTACTTC. Its protein product is CASSQESGGAAAKNIQYF.

The V call is TRBV7-9, the J call TRBJ1-6; D remains unclear. The CDR3 is made up of 17 amino acids. Looked up from germline, CDR1 is SEHNR and CDR2 is FQNEAQ (reference sequence). The V end was cut by 4 bases, the J end by 7 bases, with 20 bases between. In DNA, the CDR3 is TGTGCCAGCAGCTCCGCCGGATCGAGTCGACTCAATTCACCCCTCCACTTT. Its protein product is CASSSAGSSRLNSPLHF. Full variable domain (rest looked up from reference TRBV7-9 and TRBJ1-6): DTGVSQNPRHKITKRGQNVTFRCDPISEHNRLYWYRQTLGQGPEFLTYFQNEAQLEKSRLLSDRFSAERPKGSFSTLEIQRTEQGDSAMYLCASSSAGSSRLNSPLHFGNGTRLTVT.

By share, this clone counts as medium-sized. The chain uses TRBV5-6 and TRBJ1-6; tentative D call: TRBD1 (5 bases). The V gene lost 4 bases and the J gene lost 9 bases, with 8 bases spanning the gap. The CDR3 is 12 amino acids. The germline gives CDR1 SGHDT, CDR2 YYEEEE. CDR3 region: CASSQGVSPLHF. The CDR3 region has the DNA TGTGCCAGCAGCCAAGGGGTTTCACCCCTCCACTTT.

This chain connects TRBV15 to TRBJ1-5, with D unresolved. CDR1 and CDR2 from the germline V gene are LNHNV and YYDKDF (reference sequence). The length of the CDR3 is 15 residues. V lost 0 bases to trimming and J lost 2 bases, with 8 bases between them. The CDR3 DNA sequence: TGTGCCACCAGCAGAGAGATTGGGGGCAATCAGCCCCAGCATTTT. It encodes CATSREIGGNQPQHF.

This chain connects TRBV7-3 to TRBJ2-5, with TRBD1 as a possible D gene (6 bases). This CDR3 has 16 residues. From germline, CDR1 is SGHTA and CDR2 FQGTGA. Trimming took 1 base from V and 6 from J, leaving 18 bases between them. CDR3 in DNA: TGTGCCAGCAGCTTAAATCCCGCGACAGGCCCGAAGACCCAGTACTTC. This sequence encodes CASSLNPATGPKTQYF. The full variable domain, rest sourced from reference TRBV7-3 and TRBJ2-5, is GAGVSQTPSNKVTEKGKYVELRCDPISGHTALYWYRQSLGQGPEFLIYFQGTGAADDSGLPNDRFFAVRPEGSVSTLKIQRTERGDSAVYLCASSLNPATGPKTQYFGPGTRLLVL.

V gene TRBV30 combines with J gene TRBJ2-3, with 12 bases fitting TRBD2. This CDR3 has 15 amino acids. From germline, CDR1 is GTSNPN and CDR2 SVGIG (reference sequence). With 2 bases clipped from V and 6 bases from J, the junction kept 6 bases outside the gene matches. The CDR3 bases are TGTGCCTGGAGTTCTAGCGGGAGGGCCCGGGATACGCAGTATTTT. Its protein is CAWSSSGRARDTQYF.

The chain uses TRBV29-1 and TRBJ2-1; the D call may be TRBD1 or TRBD2 (6 bases each). CDR1 and CDR2 from the germline V gene are SQVTM and ANQGSEA. Trimming took off 6 bases at V and 5 bases at J, with 17 bases between the two ends. CDR3 length equals 14 residues. The DNA for the CDR3 is TGCAGCGTGGCCTTAGCTGGGGGGCACAATGAGCAGTTCTTC. This translates into CSVALAGGHNEQFF.

The chain has TRBV2 and TRBJ2-3, with 7 bases aligning to TRBD2. CDR3 length equals 14 residues. The germline gives CDR1 SNHLY, CDR2 FYNNEI. J gave up 4 bases and V 2 bases, and 3 bases lay outside the gene matches. The CDR3 is CASSEYLAADTQYF. DNA of the CDR3: TGTGCCAGCAGTGAATATCTAGCGGCAGATACGCAGTATTTT.

The rearrangement uses TRBV27 and TRBJ2-7; D perhaps matches TRBD2 (6 bases). The CDR3 covers 13 residues. Germline V CDR1 and CDR2: MNHEY, SMNVEV (reference sequence). Deletions cut 4 bases from V and 3 bases from J, with 10 bases between. CDR3 loop: CASSSGRDYEQYF. CDR3 bases: TGTGCCAGCAGTTCTGGGCGGGACTACGAGCAGTACTTC.

This clone is a singleton in its sample. Distinct nucleotide sequences in the sample also encode this CDR3. The chain links TRBV13 to TRBJ2-5; 8 nucleotides align to TRBD1. V lost 5 bases and J lost 2; bases outside the gene matches: 4. The germline CDR1 and CDR2 sequences are PRHDT and FYEKMQ (reference sequence). There are 14 residues in the CDR3. For the CDR3, the DNA is TGTGCCAGCAGCCCCTGGACAGGGCAAGAGACCCAGTACTTC. This encodes CASSPWTGQETQYF.